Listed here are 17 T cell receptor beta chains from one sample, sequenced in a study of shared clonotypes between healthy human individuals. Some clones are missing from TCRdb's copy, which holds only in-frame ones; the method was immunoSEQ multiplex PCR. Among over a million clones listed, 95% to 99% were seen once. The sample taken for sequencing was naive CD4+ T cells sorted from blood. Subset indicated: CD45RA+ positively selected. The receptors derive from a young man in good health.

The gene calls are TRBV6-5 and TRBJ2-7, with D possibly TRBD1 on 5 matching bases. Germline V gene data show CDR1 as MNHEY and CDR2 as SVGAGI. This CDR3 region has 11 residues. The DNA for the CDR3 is TGTAGGGGCGCCGGCCGCCACGAGCAGTACTTC. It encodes CRGAGRHEQYF.

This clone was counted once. CDR3 in amino acids: CASELAGGIDTGELFF. Written as DNA, the CDR3 is TGTGCCAGCGAACTAGCGGGAGGTATAGACACCGGGGAGCTGTTTTTT. The chain links TRBV4-2 to TRBJ2-2, with 12 bases matching TRBD2. V lost 8 bases and J lost 3; bases outside the gene matches: 7. CDR3 length: 16 amino acids. Per the germline V gene, CDR1 is LGHNA and CDR2 is YNFKEQ.

CDR3 nucleotides: TGCAGCGTCAGGAGGGGGCTCGAGACCCAGTACTTC. As protein: CSVRRGLETQYF. V gene TRBV29-1 combines with J gene TRBJ2-5, with D perhaps matching TRBD1 (7 bases). The CDR3 runs to 12 residues. CDR1 is SQVTM, CDR2 ANQGSEA, per germline. V was trimmed by 6 bases and J by 5 bases, leaving 13 bases between them.

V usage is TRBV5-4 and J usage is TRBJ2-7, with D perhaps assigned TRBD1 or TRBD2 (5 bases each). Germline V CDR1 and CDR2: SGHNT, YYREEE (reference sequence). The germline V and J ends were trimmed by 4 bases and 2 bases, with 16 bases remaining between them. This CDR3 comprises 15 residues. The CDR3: CASSPGPGTTYEQYF. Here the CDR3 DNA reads TGTGCCAGCAGCCCAGGGCCAGGGACGACCTACGAGCAGTACTTC.

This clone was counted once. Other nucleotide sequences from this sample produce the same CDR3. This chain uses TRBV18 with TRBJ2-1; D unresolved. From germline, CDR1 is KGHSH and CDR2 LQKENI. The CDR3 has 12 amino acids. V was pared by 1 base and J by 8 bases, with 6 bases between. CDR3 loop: CASSPLSDEQFF. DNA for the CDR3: TGTGCCAGCTCACCACTTTCGGATGAGCAGTTCTTC.

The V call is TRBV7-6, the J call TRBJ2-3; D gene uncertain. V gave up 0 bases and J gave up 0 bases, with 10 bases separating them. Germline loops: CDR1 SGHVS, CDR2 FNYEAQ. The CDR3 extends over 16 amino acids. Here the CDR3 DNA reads TGTGCCAGCAGCTTAGCCACTTACCCTAGCACAGATACGCAGTATTTT. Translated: CASSLATYPSTDTQYF.

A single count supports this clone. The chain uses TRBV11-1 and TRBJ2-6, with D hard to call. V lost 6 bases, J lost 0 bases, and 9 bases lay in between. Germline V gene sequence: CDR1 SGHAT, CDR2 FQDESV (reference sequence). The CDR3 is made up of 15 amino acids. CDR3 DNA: TGTGCCAGCAGGCCCACAGTCTCTGGGGCCAACGTCCTGACTTTC. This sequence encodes CASRPTVSGANVLTF.

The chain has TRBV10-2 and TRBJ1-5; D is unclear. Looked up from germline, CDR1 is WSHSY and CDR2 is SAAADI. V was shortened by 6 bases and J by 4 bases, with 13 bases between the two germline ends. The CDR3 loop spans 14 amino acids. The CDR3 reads CASRDSVNNQPQHF. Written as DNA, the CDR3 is TGCGCCAGCAGGGACTCAGTTAATAATCAGCCCCAGCATTTT.

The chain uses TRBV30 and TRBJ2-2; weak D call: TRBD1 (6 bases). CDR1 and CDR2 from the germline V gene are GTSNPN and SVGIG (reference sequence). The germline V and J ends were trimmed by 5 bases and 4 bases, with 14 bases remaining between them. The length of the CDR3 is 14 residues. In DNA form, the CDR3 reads TGTGCCTGGGAGCCGGGACACCGCACCGGGGAGCTGTTTTTT. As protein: CAWEPGHRTGELFF.

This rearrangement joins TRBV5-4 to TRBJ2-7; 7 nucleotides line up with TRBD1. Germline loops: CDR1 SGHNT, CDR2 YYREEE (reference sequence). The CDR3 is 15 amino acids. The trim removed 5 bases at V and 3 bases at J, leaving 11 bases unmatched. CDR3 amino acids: CASRQSTGKSYEQYF. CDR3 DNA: TGTGCCAGCAGACAATCGACAGGGAAAAGCTACGAGCAGTACTTC.

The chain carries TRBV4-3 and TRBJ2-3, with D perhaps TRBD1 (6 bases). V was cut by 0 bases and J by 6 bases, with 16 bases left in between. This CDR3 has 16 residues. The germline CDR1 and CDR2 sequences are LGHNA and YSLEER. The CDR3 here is CASSQDNRVLMDTQYF. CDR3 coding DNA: TGCGCCAGCAGCCAAGACAACAGGGTTTTAATGGATACGCAGTATTTT.

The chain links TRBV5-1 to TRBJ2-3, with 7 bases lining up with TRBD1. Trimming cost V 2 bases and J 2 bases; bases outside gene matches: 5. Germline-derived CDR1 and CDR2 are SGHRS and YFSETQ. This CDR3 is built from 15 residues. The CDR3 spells CASSFTGEPTDTQYF. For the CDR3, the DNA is TGCGCCAGCAGCTTTACAGGGGAGCCCACAGATACGCAGTATTTT.

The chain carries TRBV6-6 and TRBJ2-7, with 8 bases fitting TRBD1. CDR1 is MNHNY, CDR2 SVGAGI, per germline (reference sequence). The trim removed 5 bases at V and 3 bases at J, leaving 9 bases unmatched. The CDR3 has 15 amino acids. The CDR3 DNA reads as TGTGCCAGCAGTACCCGGACAGGGTTTCACTACGAGCAGTACTTC. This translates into CASSTRTGFHYEQYF.

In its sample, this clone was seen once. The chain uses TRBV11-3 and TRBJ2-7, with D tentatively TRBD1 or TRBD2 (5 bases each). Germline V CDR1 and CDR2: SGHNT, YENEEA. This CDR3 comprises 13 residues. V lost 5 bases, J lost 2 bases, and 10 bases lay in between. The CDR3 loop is CASSRDAAYEQYF. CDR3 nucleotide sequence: TGTGCCAGCAGCCGGGACGCGGCCTACGAGCAGTACTTC.

In DNA, the CDR3 is TGTGCCAGCAGTGTGGGCCCGGCGGGGCCTTATGGCTACACCTTC. Protein sequence: CASSVGPAGPYGYTF. This sequence joins TRBV25-1 and TRBJ1-2; possibly TRBD1 for D (5 bases). CDR1 is MGHDK, CDR2 SYGVNS, per germline. The ends were cut back, 4 bases at V and 5 bases at J, with 17 bases in the middle. This CDR3 has 15 amino acids.

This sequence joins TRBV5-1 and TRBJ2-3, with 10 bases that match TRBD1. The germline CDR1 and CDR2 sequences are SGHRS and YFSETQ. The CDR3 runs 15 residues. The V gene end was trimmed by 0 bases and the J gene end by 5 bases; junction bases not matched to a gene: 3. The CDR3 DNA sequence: TGCGCCAGCAGCTTGGGACAGGGGGCCATAGATACGCAGTATTTT. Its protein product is CASSLGQGAIDTQYF.

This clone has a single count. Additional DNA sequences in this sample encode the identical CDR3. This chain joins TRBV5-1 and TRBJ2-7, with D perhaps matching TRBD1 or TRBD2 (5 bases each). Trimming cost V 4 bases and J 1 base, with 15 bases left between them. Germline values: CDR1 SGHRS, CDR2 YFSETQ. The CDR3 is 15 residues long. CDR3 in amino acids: CASSPTGTRSYEQYF. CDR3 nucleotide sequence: TGCGCCAGCAGCCCGACCGGGACGCGATCCTACGAGCAGTACTTC.